These T cell receptor beta chains were read from a single sample in a study of T cells in Graves' hyperthyroidism and ophthalmopathy. TCRdb recomputed calls from the multiplex PCR reads with MiXCR, one row per CDR3 protein. The sample carries hundreds of thousands of distinct CDR3 sequences, less than 25% recorded once. The sequencing input was blood. Receptors originate from a man aged 30 to 45 with Graves' ophthalmopathy. CDR3s include the opening cysteine and the closing phenylalanine or tryptophan. A D gene is named only where the DNA matches it firmly. Where a row states a size, it is once, few, many or the class of an expanded clone; other rows omit it.

CDR3 length	J gene	D gene	V gene	clone size	CDR3 DNA	CDR3 protein
14	TRBJ2-5	-	TRBV25-1	-	TGTGCCAGCACCCGTCCGGGAAGGCAAGAGACCCAGTACTTC	CASTRPGRQETQYF
14	TRBJ1-5	-	TRBV28	many	TGTGCCAGCAGTTTAGGCCAGATACATCAGCCCCAGCATTTT	CASSLGQIHQPQHF
13	TRBJ1-2	-	TRBV15	few	TGTGCCACCAGCAGAACAGACAACTATGGCTACACCTTC	CATSRTDNYGYTF
13	TRBJ1-2	-	TRBV28	-	TGTGCCAGCAGTTCGGGAAAGGGTGATGGCTACACCTTC	CASSSGKGDGYTF
14	TRBJ1-2	-	TRBV13	-	TGTGCCAGCAGCGCCCCGACAGCTAACTATGGCTACACCTTC	CASSAPTANYGYTF
12	TRBJ1-1	-	TRBV20-1	many	TGCAGTGCTAGAGTGGGTGGGTATGAAGCTTTCTTT	CSARVGGYEAFF
15	TRBJ2-5	-	TRBV6-1	few	TGTGCCAGCAGTGATCCCCCGACGGCCAGGGAGACCCAGTACTTC	CASSDPPTARETQYF
11	TRBJ1-1	-	TRBV19	-	TGTGCCAGTGTCCGGGGGATTGAAGCTTCCTTT	CASVRGIEASF
16	TRBJ2-5	-	TRBV15	-	TGTGCCACCAGCGGCGCTCGGCACATGTACCAAGAGACCCAGTACTTC	CATSGARHMYQETQYF
16	TRBJ1-2	-	TRBV12-3/TRBV12-4	many	TGTGCCAGCACTCCAACCGTATACGGGCCAAGCTATGGCTACACCTTC	CASTPTVYGPSYGYTF
14	TRBJ1-2	-	TRBV27	-	TGTGCCAGCTGTGCAAGCCCCTCGGGCTATGGCTACACCTTC	CASCASPSGYGYTF
14	TRBJ2-2	-	TRBV6-5	few	TGTGCCAGCAGTTACTCGGAGGGGCCCGGGGAGCTGTTTTTT	CASSYSEGPGELFF
13	TRBJ2-7	-	TRBV4-1	-	TGCGCCAGCAGCACTCAGCAGGGCTACGAGCAGTACTTC	CASSTQQGYEQYF
15	TRBJ2-3	-	TRBV9	few	TGTGCCAGCAGCGTAGGCCAGGCCTCCACAGATACGCAGTATTTT	CASSVGQASTDTQYF
14	TRBJ2-5	-	TRBV24-1	-	TGTGCCACCAGTGATCCGGCGGTCGGGGAGACCCAGTACTTC	CATSDPAVGETQYF
14	TRBJ2-5	-	TRBV4-2	few	TGTGCCAGCAGCCCACACCCAGAAGGAGGGACCCAGTACTTC	CASSPHPEGGTQYF
16	TRBJ2-1	TRBD2	TRBV20-1	-	TGCAGTGCTAGAGTTTATAGCGGGGGGAACTACAATGAGCAGTTCTTC	CSARVYSGGNYNEQFF
13	TRBJ2-7	-	TRBV20-1	few	TGCAGTGCTCCCTTAAAGGTGCGCTACGAGCAGTACTTC	CSAPLKVRYEQYF
14	TRBJ2-3	-	TRBV7-9	many	TGTGCCAGCAGCTTAGCGCGGAGGTTGGATACGCAGTATTTT	CASSLARRLDTQYF
15	TRBJ1-2	TRBD1	TRBV7-7	-	TGTGCTAGCAGCTTATCCGGGACAGGGGCCTATGGCTACACCTTC	CASSLSGTGAYGYTF
17	TRBJ2-7	TRBD2	TRBV4-1	-	TGCGCCAGCAGCCCAAACCTTGGACTTGCCCGGGGGGATGAGCAGTACTTC	CASSPNLGLARGDEQYF
17	TRBJ2-7	TRBD2	TRBV4-2	-	TGTGCCAGCAGCCAAGATGGGACTAGCGGGAGGAAATACGAGCAGTACTTC	CASSQDGTSGRKYEQYF
14	TRBJ1-5	-	TRBV11-1	-	TGCGCCAGCAGTCCCGGGTCCCTCAATCAGCCCCAGCATTTT	CASSPGSLNQPQHF
15	TRBJ2-7	-	TRBV10-3	-	TGTGCCATCAGCTGGAATCAACAGGGCACCTACGAGCAGTACTTC	CAISWNQQGTYEQYF
17	TRBJ2-3	-	TRBV11-1	many	TGTGCCAGCAGCGAACTTCGGGCGGGCGCTAGCACAGATACGCAGTATTTT	CASSELRAGASTDTQYF
18	TRBJ2-6	TRBD1	TRBV11-2	few	TGTGCCAGCAGCCAACTGACAGGGCTAAGATCTGGGGCCAACGTCCTGACTTTC	CASSQLTGLRSGANVLTF
15	TRBJ1-2	-	TRBV7-2	many	TGTGCCAGCAGCTTATTACGCCAGGGTGGTGATGGCTACACCTTC	CASSLLRQGGDGYTF
16	TRBJ2-2	TRBD1	TRBV6-2/TRBV6-3	once	TGTGCCAGCAGTTCCTCGGGACAGGGGGTTGGCGGGGAGCTGTTTTTT	CASSSSGQGVGGELFF
17	TRBJ2-5	TRBD2	TRBV6-5	-	TGTGCCAGCAGTTACTCGAGGTTAGCGGGAGTCGATGAGACCCAGTACTTC	CASSYSRLAGVDETQYF
17	TRBJ2-1	TRBD2	TRBV12-3/TRBV12-4	many	TGTGCCAGCAGTTCTATGCCCGCGGGAGGGCCAGGAAATGAGCAGTTCTTC	CASSSMPAGGPGNEQFF
13	TRBJ2-7	TRBD2	TRBV20-1	-	TGCAGTGCTGGGGGACTAGCGGGATACGAGCAGTACTTC	CSAGGLAGYEQYF
15	TRBJ2-2	TRBD1	TRBV5-1	few	TGCGCCAGCACCTCGGGACAGCTCGACACCGGGGAGCTGTTTTTT	CASTSGQLDTGELFF
14	TRBJ2-7	-	TRBV30	once	TGTGCCTGGAGGTCGGCACCGACGAACGCCGAGCAGTACTTC	CAWRSAPTNAEQYF
15	TRBJ2-2	-	TRBV30	-	TGTGCCTGGGCCCCGAGTAGCCAGGTGGACGGGGAGCTGTTTTTT	CAWAPSSQVDGELFF
19	TRBJ1-1	TRBD1	TRBV6-2/TRBV6-3	many	TGTGCCAGCAGTTACTCGAATCCCCGGACAGGGACCCCGAACACTGAAGCTTTCTTT	CASSYSNPRTGTPNTEAFF
16	TRBJ2-7	TRBD2	TRBV19	few	TGTGCCAGTAGTACCTCCGGGACTAGCGGGGGGCACGGGCAGTACTTC	CASSTSGTSGGHGQYF